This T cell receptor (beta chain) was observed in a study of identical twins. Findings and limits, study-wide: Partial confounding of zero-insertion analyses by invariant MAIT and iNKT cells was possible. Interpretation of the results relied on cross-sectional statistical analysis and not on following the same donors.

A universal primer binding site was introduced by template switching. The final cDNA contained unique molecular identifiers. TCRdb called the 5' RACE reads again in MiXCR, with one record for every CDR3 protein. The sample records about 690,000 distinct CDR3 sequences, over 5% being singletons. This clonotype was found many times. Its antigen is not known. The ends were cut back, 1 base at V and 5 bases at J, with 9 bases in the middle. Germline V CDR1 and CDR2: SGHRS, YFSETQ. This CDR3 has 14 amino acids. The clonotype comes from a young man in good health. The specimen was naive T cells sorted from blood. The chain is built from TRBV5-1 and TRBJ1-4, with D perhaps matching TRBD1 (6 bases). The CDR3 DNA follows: TGCGCCAGCAGCTTGTTGCAGGGGAATGAAAAACTGTTTTTT. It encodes CASSLLQGNEKLFF.